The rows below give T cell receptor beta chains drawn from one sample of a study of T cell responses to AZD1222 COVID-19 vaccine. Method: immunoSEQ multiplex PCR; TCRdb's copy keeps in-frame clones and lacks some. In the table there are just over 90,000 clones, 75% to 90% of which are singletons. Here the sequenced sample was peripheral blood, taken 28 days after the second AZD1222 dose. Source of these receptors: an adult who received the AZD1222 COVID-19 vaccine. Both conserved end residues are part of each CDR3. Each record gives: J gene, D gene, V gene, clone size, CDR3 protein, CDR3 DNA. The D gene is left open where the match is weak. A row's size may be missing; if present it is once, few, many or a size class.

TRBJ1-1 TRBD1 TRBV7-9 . CASSLQGASTEAFF TGTGCCAGCAGCTTACAGGGGGCCTCCACTGAAGCTTTCTTT
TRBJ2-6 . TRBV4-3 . CASSQDISSGANVLTF TGCGCCAGCAGCCAAGATATAAGCTCTGGGGCCAACGTCCTGACTTTC
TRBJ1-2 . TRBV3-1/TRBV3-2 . CASSQPGGAGYTF TGTGCCAGCAGCCAACCCGGGGGCGCTGGCTACACCTTC
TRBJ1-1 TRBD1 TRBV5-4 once CASSQDRGQMNTEAFF TGTGCCAGCAGCCAGGATCGGGGACAGATGAACACTGAAGCTTTCTTT
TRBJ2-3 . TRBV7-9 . CASSPLGGTDTQYF TGTGCCAGCAGCCCCTTGGGGGGCACAGATACGCAGTATTTT
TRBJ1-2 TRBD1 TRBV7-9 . CASSLGGDRGGYTF TGTGCCAGCAGCTTAGGAGGTGACAGGGGTGGCTACACCTTC
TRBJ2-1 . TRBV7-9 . CASSLAGSISNEQFF TGTGCCAGCAGCTTAGCCGGGAGTATTAGCAATGAGCAGTTCTTC
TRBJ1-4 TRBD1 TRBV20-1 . CSASSTGGTNEKLFF TGCAGTGCTAGTTCTACAGGGGGAACTAATGAAAAACTGTTTTTT
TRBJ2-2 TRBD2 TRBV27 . CASSRRTVASGSSGELFF TGTGCCAGCAGTAGGAGGACCGTGGCTAGCGGGAGCTCGGGGGAGCTGTTTTTT
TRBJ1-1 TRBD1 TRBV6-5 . CASRGQGDTEAFF TGTGCCAGCAGAGGACAGGGAGACACTGAAGCTTTCTTT
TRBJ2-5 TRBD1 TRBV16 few CASSRRQGIRETQYF TGTGCCAGCAGCCGGAGACAGGGGATAAGGGAGACCCAGTACTTC
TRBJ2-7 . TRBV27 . CASSLMAGLSISEQYF TGTGCCAGCAGTTTAATGGCAGGGTTGTCTATATCGGAGCAGTACTTC
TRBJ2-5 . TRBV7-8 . CASITSGSDSQYF TGTGCCAGCATCACCTCTGGAAGTGATTCCCAGTACTTC
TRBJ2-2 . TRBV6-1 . CASSEWVENTGELFF TGTGCCAGCAGTGAATGGGTCGAGAACACCGGGGAGCTGTTTTTT
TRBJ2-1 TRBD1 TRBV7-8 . CASSLVGRTGPNLEQFF TGTGCCAGCAGCTTAGTAGGCCGGACAGGGCCTAACCTTGAGCAGTTCTTC
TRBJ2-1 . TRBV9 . CASSVDFLNTATSNEQFF TGTGCCAGCAGCGTAGATTTTCTAAATACGGCAACGTCCAATGAGCAGTTCTTC